These 7 T cell receptor beta chains were sequenced from one sample in a study of T cell changes during pregnancy in multiple sclerosis. Only in-frame clones appear in the TCRdb table, and some are missing; sequencing was by immunoSEQ multiplex PCR. Of under 85,000 clones in the sample, roughly 94% are singletons; the top ten hold 0.58%. The specimen was peripheral blood, collected in the third trimester of pregnancy. Every receptor here comes from a female donor with multiple sclerosis, enrolled in a pregnancy study.

This chain uses TRBV4-3 with TRBJ1-2; weak D call: TRBD1 (5 bases). V lost 0 bases, J lost 7 bases, and 15 bases lay in between. The CDR3 length is 15 residues. Germline CDR1 LGHNA, CDR2 YSLEER. The CDR3 region has the DNA TGCGCCAGCAGCCAAGATAGGAGCGGGGCTGGTGGCTACACCTTC. Its translation: CASSQDRSGAGGYTF.

For the CDR3, the DNA is TGTGCCAGCAGCCATCGACAGGCCATGAACACTGAAGCTTTCTTT. This codes for CASSHRQAMNTEAFF. This chain links TRBV7-8 with TRBJ1-1; D possibly corresponds to TRBD1 (6 bases). The V and J ends lost 5 bases and 0 bases respectively, with 13 bases between them. This CDR3 has 15 residues. Germline V CDR1 and CDR2: SGHVS, FQNEAQ.

The chain is built from TRBV2 and TRBJ2-7; 12 nucleotides match TRBD1. The CDR3 extends over 17 amino acids. Germline V CDR1 and CDR2: SNHLY, FYNNEI. V lost 4 bases and J lost 6; bases outside the gene matches: 13. The DNA for the CDR3 is TGTGCCAGCAGTGGAGGGACAGGGGGCGCCCGGAAGGGCGAGCAGTACTTC. Translated, it gives CASSGGTGGARKGEQYF. Looking up the rest from reference TRBV2 and TRBJ2-7 gives the full variable domain: EPEVTQTPSHQVTQMGQEVILRCVPISNHLYFYWYRQILGQKVEFLVSFYNNEISEKSEIFDDQFSVERPDGSNFTLKIRSTKLEDSAMYFCASSGGTGGARKGEQYFGPGTRLTVT.

The chain joins TRBV9 to TRBJ2-3; 9 positions match TRBD1. The CDR3 sequence is 17 residues long. Germline V gives CDR1 SGDLS, CDR2 YYNGEE. V was pared by 4 bases and J by 2 bases, with 11 bases of the junction left unmatched. CDR3 loop: CASSKRTGVDNTDTQYF. CDR3 nucleotides: TGTGCCAGCAGCAAACGGACAGGGGTCGATAACACAGATACGCAGTATTTT.

The chain has TRBV5-6 and TRBJ2-3, with TRBD2 identical over 13 bases. Germline V lookup: CDR1 SGHDT, CDR2 YYEEEE. Unmatched junction bases numbered 6, after V lost 3 bases and J lost 2 bases. There are 17 residues in the CDR3. This chain's CDR3 is CASSSWTSGSHTDTQYF. CDR3 nucleotide sequence: TGTGCCAGCAGCTCGTGGACTAGCGGGAGTCACACAGATACGCAGTATTTT.

The chain recombines TRBV6-1 with TRBJ1-6; TRBD1 might be the D (5 bases). The V and J ends lost 2 bases and 7 bases respectively, with 15 bases between them. This CDR3 has 16 residues. Germline V gives CDR1 MNHNS, CDR2 SASEGT. The DNA of the CDR3 is TGTGCCAGCAGTGAATCCGCGGGACTCGGGAATTCACCCCTCCACTTT. It specifies CASSESAGLGNSPLHF.

V is TRBV7-3 and J is TRBJ2-2; maybe TRBD2 (6 bases). The germline V gene has CDR1 SGHTA and CDR2 FQGTGA. The CDR3 runs 15 residues. The V end lost 3 bases, the J end lost 0 bases, and 8 bases lay between the germline ends. CDR3 nucleotide sequence: TGTGCCAGCAGCTTTGGGGGGTCGAACACCGGGGAGCTGTTTTTT. Protein product: CASSFGGSNTGELFF.